The 12 T cell receptor beta chains given below trace back to one sample, sequenced in a study of cytotoxic CD8 clonotypes in ibrutinib-treated CLL. The table came from immunoSEQ multiplex PCR; TCRdb's copy has only in-frame clones and leaves some out. The data show some 200,000 clones, about three quarters seen once. This specimen consisted of PBMCs, obtained after 12 months of ibrutinib treatment. These receptors all stem from a human donor with chronic lymphocytic leukemia.

V usage is TRBV4-1 and J usage is TRBJ2-7; no clear D gene. Germline CDR1 reads MGHRA; CDR2 reads YSYEKL. Trimming pared 3 bases from V and 3 bases from J, leaving 12 bases between. The CDR3 length is 14 residues. The DNA for the CDR3 is TGCGCCAGCAGCCATGAGACGGGTTTCTACGAGCAGTACTTC. It codes for CASSHETGFYEQYF.

The rearrangement links TRBV4-1 to TRBJ1-1; D perhaps matches TRBD1 (6 bases). The V end lost 5 bases, the J end lost 2 bases, and 9 bases lay between the germline ends. The CDR3 sequence is 13 residues long. The germline CDR1 and CDR2 sequences are MGHRA and YSYEKL. The CDR3 loop reads CASSTTGNTEAFF. The CDR3 region has the DNA TGCGCCAGCAGCACGACAGGTAACACTGAAGCTTTCTTT.

J is TRBJ1-3 and V is TRBV7-2, with no clear D. This CDR3 comprises 11 residues. Germline assignment: CDR1 SGHTA and CDR2 FQGNSA. Trimming shortened V by 4 bases and J by 2 bases, and 0 bases separated the two germline ends. The CDR3 region is CASSSGNTIYF. CDR3 coding DNA: TGTGCCAGCAGCTCTGGAAACACCATATATTTT.

V is TRBV29-1 and J is TRBJ1-4; D might be TRBD1 (5 bases). Germline-derived CDR1 and CDR2 are SQVTM and ANQGSEA. V was cut by 4 bases and J by 8 bases, with 8 bases left in between. The CDR3 contains 11 residues. DNA of the CDR3: TGCAGCGTTGTAGGGGTGGAAAAACTGTTTTTT. Its protein product is CSVVGVEKLFF.

This sequence joins TRBV11-2 and TRBJ1-3; D remains unclear. Per germline, CDR1 SGHAT and CDR2 FQNNGV. V was pared by 6 bases and J by 0 bases, with 15 bases between. This CDR3 contains 16 residues. The CDR3 nucleotides are TGTGCCAGCAGGTCCGGCGGCCCTTCCTCTGGAAACACCATATATTTT. Protein product: CASRSGGPSSGNTIYF.

CDR3 DNA sequence: TGCGCCAGCAGCTTAAGGGTTTTGGGGGGACCGACTATCCGACAGCCCCAGCATTTT. Its translation: CASSLRVLGGPTIRQPQHF. V is TRBV5-1 and J is TRBJ1-5; D might be TRBD1 (5 bases). V was pared by 2 bases and J by 7 bases, with 28 bases between. CDR1 is SGHRS, CDR2 YFSETQ, per germline. The CDR3 extends over 19 amino acids. The complete variable domain, with remaining parts taken from reference TRBV5-1 and TRBJ1-5, reads KAGVTQTPRYLIKTRGQQVTLSCSPISGHRSVSWYQQTPGQGLQFLFEYFSETQRNKGNFPGRFSGRQFSNSRSEMNVSTLELGDSALYLCASSLRVLGGPTIRQPQHFGDGTRLSIL.

The chain uses TRBV7-9 and TRBJ2-1; 10 bases map to TRBD2. Germline V gives CDR1 SEHNR, CDR2 FQNEAQ (reference sequence). The CDR3 covers 18 residues. J lost 9 bases, V lost 5 bases, and 19 bases had no gene match. In DNA form, the CDR3 reads TGTGCCAGCAGCCCATTAGGAGTTGCGCTAGCGGGAGCCATTGAGCAGTTCTTC. Protein: CASSPLGVALAGAIEQFF.

The rearrangement uses TRBV6-4 and TRBJ1-2; unclear D gene. There are 13 residues in the CDR3. The germline CDR1 and CDR2 sequences are MRHNA and SNTAGT. With 6 bases removed from V and 1 base from J, the gap between germline ends came to 9 bases. The chain's CDR3 is CASRAGSNYGYTF. The CDR3 DNA reads as TGTGCCAGCAGGGCCGGGAGTAACTATGGCTACACCTTC.

Written as DNA, the CDR3 is TGTGCCAGCAGCTTAGGTCCGGGACTAGAAGGAGGTACGCAGTATTTT. This gives the protein CASSLGPGLEGGTQYF. V is TRBV7-9 and J is TRBJ2-3, with 8 bases matching TRBD2. Losses at the gene ends were 1 base for V and 8 bases for J; bases not matched to a gene: 11. The CDR3 spans 16 residues. Germline values: CDR1 SEHNR, CDR2 FQNEAQ (reference sequence).

V and J are TRBV7-2 and TRBJ2-2; D gene ambiguous. The CDR3 contains 13 residues. Between the trimmed V and J ends, which lost 2 bases and 8 bases, there was a span of 9 bases. Germline values: CDR1 SGHTA, CDR2 FQGNSA. The CDR3 protein is CASSLIWAGELFF. CDR3 coding DNA: TGTGCCAGCAGCTTAATCTGGGCGGGGGAGCTGTTTTTT.

The chain employs TRBV15 and TRBJ1-2; TRBD1 matches 9 bases. The CDR3 totals 15 residues. V was clipped by 8 bases and J by 4 bases; unmatched bases: 11. The germline CDR1 and CDR2 sequences are LNHNV and YYDKDF (reference sequence). In DNA, the CDR3 is TGTGCCACCGGTGGGACAGGGACTCTTTTCTATGGCTACACCTTC. Translation: CATGGTGTLFYGYTF.

This rearrangement joins TRBV18 to TRBJ1-3; a weak D match, TRBD1 (6 bases). Germline V gene data show CDR1 as KGHSH and CDR2 as LQKENI. This CDR3 is 16 amino acids long. Trimming removed 3 bases from V and 0 bases from J, with 12 bases in between. The CDR3 nucleotides read TGTGCCAGCTCACCTGGGGGGGCGAGCTCTGGAAACACCATATATTTT. As protein: CASSPGGASSGNTIYF. Full variable domain (remainder filled in from reference TRBV18 and TRBJ1-3): NAGVMQNPRHLVRRRGQEARLRCSPMKGHSHVYWYRQLPEEGLKFMVYLQKENIIDESGMPKERFSAEFPKEGPSILRIQQVVRGDSAAYFCASSPGGASSGNTIYFGEGSWLTVV.